A selection of T cell receptor beta chains follows, all from one sample in a study of control samples from healthy donors and cancer patients. Assay: immunoSEQ multiplex PCR; the TCRdb copy retains only in-frame clones and omits some. Of fewer than 200,000 clones detected, around nine tenths appear once; the ten largest clones hold around 1.5%. The sample taken for sequencing was blood. These receptors were collected from a man aged 30-40 years in good health. CDR3s include the opening cysteine and the closing phenylalanine or tryptophan. The D gene is left open where the match is weak. Expanded clones get a size class; other rows say once, few or many, or leave the size out.

J: TRBJ1-3; V: TRBV27; D: .; size: .; CDR3: CASSLGGPGNTIYF; DNA: TGTGCCAGCAGTTTAGGGGGGCCTGGAAACACCATATATTTT
J: TRBJ2-7; V: TRBV5-1; D: .; size: .; CDR3: CASSFQGYEQYF; DNA: TGCGCCAGCAGCTTTCAGGGCTACGAGCAGTACTTC
J: TRBJ1-4; V: TRBV30; D: .; size: .; CDR3: CARGGADEKLFF; DNA: TGTGCTCGCGGGGGGGCAGACGAAAAACTGTTTTTT
J: TRBJ1-1; V: TRBV3-1/TRBV3-2; D: .; size: .; CDR3: CASSQGANTEAFF; DNA: TGTGCCAGCAGCCAAGGGGCGAACACTGAAGCTTTCTTT
J: TRBJ1-4; V: TRBV5-4; D: .; size: .; CDR3: CASSLAEGPNSEKLFF; DNA: TGTGCCAGCAGCTTGGCCGAGGGACCAAACTCCGAAAAACTGTTTTTT
J: TRBJ2-7; V: TRBV12-3/TRBV12-4; D: .; size: .; CDR3: CASRPGTGSPQYF; DNA: TGTGCCAGCAGACCCGGGACGGGGAGCCCGCAGTACTTC
J: TRBJ1-1; V: TRBV4-3; D: .; size: .; CDR3: CASSQRREGTEAFF; DNA: TGCGCCAGCAGCCAACGCAGGGAGGGAACTGAAGCTTTCTTT
J: TRBJ1-1; V: TRBV14; D: .; size: .; CDR3: CASSPRGAEAFF; DNA: TGTGCCAGCAGCCCAAGGGGGGCTGAAGCTTTCTTT
J: TRBJ2-5; V: TRBV18; D: TRBD1; size: .; CDR3: CASSPPQRGLSQETQYF; DNA: TGTGCCAGCTCACCACCTCAGAGGGGGCTATCACAAGAGACCCAGTACTTC
J: TRBJ2-7; V: TRBV5-1; D: .; size: .; CDR3: CASSLPSNEQYF; DNA: TGCGCCAGCAGCTTGCCCTCAAACGAGCAGTACTTC
J: TRBJ2-1; V: TRBV28; D: TRBD2; size: once; CDR3: CASSSQPRGSGRSYNEQFF; DNA: TGTGCCAGCAGTTCACAACCGCGCGGGAGTGGTAGGTCCTACAATGAGCAGTTCTTC
J: TRBJ2-7; V: TRBV6-5; D: .; size: once; CDR3: CASIQTVPYEQYF; DNA: TGTGCCAGCATTCAAACGGTTCCCTACGAGCAGTACTTC
J: TRBJ2-1; V: TRBV14; D: TRBD2; size: .; CDR3: CASSQAGLASLVDEQFF; DNA: TGTGCCAGCAGCCAAGCGGGACTAGCGTCTCTAGTCGATGAGCAGTTCTTC
J: TRBJ2-1; V: TRBV11-1; D: TRBD1; size: .; CDR3: CASSLEGQGYDEQFF; DNA: TGTGCCAGCAGCTTAGAAGGACAGGGGTACGATGAGCAGTTCTTC
J: TRBJ2-5; V: TRBV19; D: .; size: .; CDR3: CASSIPSGRIETQYF; DNA: TGTGCCAGTAGTATTCCTTCGGGACGGATAGAGACCCAGTACTTC
J: TRBJ1-5; V: TRBV16; D: .; size: .; CDR3: CASSQLQGDQPQHF; DNA: TGTGCCAGCAGCCAACTTCAGGGAGATCAGCCCCAGCATTTT
J: TRBJ2-1; V: TRBV5-1; D: TRBD2; size: .; CDR3: CASSAGLAGANEQFF; DNA: TGCGCCAGCAGCGCGGGACTAGCGGGAGCCAATGAGCAGTTCTTC
J: TRBJ2-7; V: TRBV27; D: TRBD1; size: .; CDR3: CASSFGQAYEQYF; DNA: TGTGCCAGCAGTTTCGGACAGGCCTACGAGCAGTACTTC
J: TRBJ2-3; V: TRBV19; D: TRBD1; size: .; CDR3: CASSWDRATDTQYF; DNA: TGTGCCAGTAGCTGGGACAGGGCCACAGATACGCAGTATTTT
J: TRBJ1-2; V: TRBV20-1; D: .; size: .; CDR3: CSASDGANYGYTF; DNA: TGCAGTGCTAGTGACGGTGCTAACTATGGCTACACCTTC
J: TRBJ2-7; V: TRBV29-1; D: TRBD2; size: .; CDR3: CSVYGLAGEYEQYF; DNA: TGCAGCGTTTATGGACTAGCGGGGGAGTACGAGCAGTACTTC
J: TRBJ2-7; V: TRBV7-2; D: TRBD1; size: .; CDR3: CASSKTGGVYEQYF; DNA: TGTGCCAGCAGCAAGACAGGGGGCGTCTACGAGCAGTACTTC
J: TRBJ2-7; V: TRBV7-9; D: .; size: .; CDR3: CASSLVGTYEQYF; DNA: TGTGCCAGCAGCTTAGTTGGCACCTACGAGCAGTACTTC
J: TRBJ2-5; V: TRBV27; D: TRBD2; size: .; CDR3: CASIDSGRETQYF; DNA: TGTGCCAGCATCGATAGCGGGAGAGAGACCCAGTACTTC
J: TRBJ1-1; V: TRBV6-5; D: .; size: .; CDR3: CASWPGGGNTEAFF; DNA: TGTGCCAGCTGGCCCGGGGGGGGGAACACTGAAGCTTTCTTT
J: TRBJ2-3; V: TRBV12-3/TRBV12-4; D: .; size: .; CDR3: CATSDSTDTQYF; DNA: TGTGCCACCTCAGACAGCACAGATACGCAGTATTTT
J: TRBJ2-7; V: TRBV2; D: .; size: .; CDR3: CASSAGPVGEQYF; DNA: TGTGCCAGCAGTGCAGGTCCCGTAGGCGAGCAGTACTTC
J: TRBJ2-7; V: TRBV5-4; D: .; size: .; CDR3: CASSRGAGRSEQYF; DNA: TGTGCCAGCAGCCGGGGGGCAGGGAGGTCCGAGCAGTACTTC
J: TRBJ2-5; V: TRBV5-4; D: TRBD2; size: .; CDR3: CASSLRRPGGIRETQYF; DNA: TGTGCCAGCAGCTTGCGTCGTCCGGGGGGGATAAGAGAGACCCAGTACTTC
J: TRBJ1-5; V: TRBV27; D: .; size: .; CDR3: CASSFRGNQPQHF; DNA: TGTGCCAGCAGTTTTCGGGGGAATCAGCCCCAGCATTTT
J: TRBJ2-1; V: TRBV30; D: TRBD1; size: .; CDR3: CAWQDRGGYNEQFF; DNA: TGTGCCTGGCAGGACAGGGGAGGGTACAATGAGCAGTTCTTC
J: TRBJ2-1; V: TRBV6-4; D: TRBD2; size: .; CDR3: CASRELAGENNEQFF; DNA: TGTGCCAGCAGGGAACTAGCGGGGGAAAACAATGAGCAGTTCTTC
J: TRBJ2-7; V: TRBV28; D: .; size: .; CDR3: CASSPSDLYEQYF; DNA: TGTGCCAGCAGTCCCTCCGACCTCTACGAGCAGTACTTC
J: TRBJ1-4; V: TRBV5-4; D: .; size: .; CDR3: CASSPRAGVNEKLFF; DNA: TGTGCCAGCAGCCCTCGGGCAGGAGTTAATGAAAAACTGTTTTTT
J: TRBJ2-3; V: TRBV4-3; D: TRBD2; size: once; CDR3: CASSQLLAGNTDTQYF; DNA: TGCGCCAGCAGCCAATTACTAGCGGGGAACACAGATACGCAGTATTTT
J: TRBJ1-5; V: TRBV28; D: TRBD1; size: .; CDR3: CASSLTDRVGQPQHF; DNA: TGTGCCAGCAGCCTGACGGACAGGGTCGGACAGCCCCAGCATTTT
J: TRBJ1-5; V: TRBV3-1/TRBV3-2; D: .; size: .; CDR3: CASSQDRYQPQHF; DNA: TGTGCCAGCAGCCAAGATCGATATCAGCCCCAGCATTTT
J: TRBJ1-4; V: TRBV30; D: .; size: .; CDR3: CAGGQSYNEKLFF; DNA: TGTGCCGGCGGACAGTCTTATAATGAAAAACTGTTTTTT
J: TRBJ1-2; V: TRBV4-1; D: .; size: .; CDR3: CASSQDQDGRPNYGYTF; DNA: TGCGCCAGCAGCCAAGATCAGGATGGGCGTCCTAACTATGGCTACACCTTC
J: TRBJ1-1; V: TRBV5-1; D: .; size: .; CDR3: CASSLEGEAFF; DNA: TGCGCCAGCAGCTTGGAGGGAGAAGCTTTCTTT
J: TRBJ2-7; V: TRBV2; D: TRBD1; size: .; CDR3: CATEDRGLGSYEQYF; DNA: TGTGCCACCGAGGACAGGGGGCTAGGCTCCTACGAGCAGTACTTC
J: TRBJ2-5; V: TRBV27; D: TRBD2; size: .; CDR3: CASSKGAGGLQETQYF; DNA: TGTGCCAGCAGTAAGGGCGCGGGAGGGTTACAAGAGACCCAGTACTTC
J: TRBJ2-3; V: TRBV5-1; D: TRBD1; size: .; CDR3: CASSTRTGATDTQYF; DNA: TGCGCCAGCAGCACTCGGACAGGGGCGACAGATACGCAGTATTTT
J: TRBJ1-1; V: TRBV7-9; D: .; size: .; CDR3: CASSPEWSQEAFF; DNA: TGTGCCAGCAGCCCTGAGTGGTCCCAAGAGGCTTTCTTT
J: TRBJ1-2; V: TRBV5-1; D: .; size: .; CDR3: CASSLRAQNYGYTF; DNA: TGCGCCAGCAGCTTGAGGGCCCAAAACTATGGCTACACCTTC
J: TRBJ2-3; V: TRBV27; D: .; size: .; CDR3: CASSLTEVKGTQYF; DNA: TGTGCCAGCAGTTTGACAGAGGTAAAGGGTACGCAGTATTTT
J: TRBJ2-1; V: TRBV6-2/TRBV6-3; D: .; size: .; CDR3: CASSYEGRAQQFF; DNA: TGTGCCAGCAGTTACGAGGGGCGGGCGCAGCAGTTCTTC
J: TRBJ2-5; V: TRBV19; D: .; size: once; CDR3: CASGGDFQETQYF; DNA: TGTGCCAGTGGAGGGGATTTTCAAGAGACCCAGTACTTC
J: TRBJ2-2; V: TRBV15; D: .; size: .; CDR3: CATSRGDSGELFF; DNA: TGTGCCACCAGCAGAGGTGACAGCGGGGAGCTGTTTTTT
J: TRBJ1-5; V: TRBV6-5; D: .; size: .; CDR3: CASSYFTQCNQPQHF; DNA: TGTGCCAGCAGTTACTTTACACAGTGCAATCAGCCCCAGCATTTT
J: TRBJ1-5; V: TRBV19; D: .; size: .; CDR3: CASGWPQHF; DNA: TGTGCCAGTGGGTGGCCCCAGCATTTT
J: TRBJ1-4; V: TRBV28; D: .; size: .; CDR3: CAIKGRTNEKLFF; DNA: TGTGCCATTAAGGGGCGGACTAATGAAAAACTGTTTTTT